This T cell receptor beta chain was identified in a study of OX40 agonist ivuxolimab in advanced cancers. Deletions cut 2 bases from V and 3 bases from J, with 4 bases between. Per germline, CDR1 MDHEN and CDR2 SYDVKM. This CDR3 has 12 residues. The method was immunoSEQ multiplex PCR; TCRdb's version includes in-frame clones alone and lacks a portion of them. Found here are 70,000 or so clones, around nine tenths of them singletons; the top ten hold under 0.85%. The chain recombines TRBV28 with TRBJ1-1, with D hard to call. The sequence was obtained from an adult with an advanced solid tumor such as melanoma, head and neck, liver or kidney cancer. The specimen was CD4+ or CD8+ T cells sorted from blood, collected in a trial of the OX40 agonist ivuxolimab. This chain's CDR3 is CASSLVYTEAFF. The CDR3 DNA reads TGTGCCAGCAGTTTAGTCTACACTGAAGCTTTCTTT.